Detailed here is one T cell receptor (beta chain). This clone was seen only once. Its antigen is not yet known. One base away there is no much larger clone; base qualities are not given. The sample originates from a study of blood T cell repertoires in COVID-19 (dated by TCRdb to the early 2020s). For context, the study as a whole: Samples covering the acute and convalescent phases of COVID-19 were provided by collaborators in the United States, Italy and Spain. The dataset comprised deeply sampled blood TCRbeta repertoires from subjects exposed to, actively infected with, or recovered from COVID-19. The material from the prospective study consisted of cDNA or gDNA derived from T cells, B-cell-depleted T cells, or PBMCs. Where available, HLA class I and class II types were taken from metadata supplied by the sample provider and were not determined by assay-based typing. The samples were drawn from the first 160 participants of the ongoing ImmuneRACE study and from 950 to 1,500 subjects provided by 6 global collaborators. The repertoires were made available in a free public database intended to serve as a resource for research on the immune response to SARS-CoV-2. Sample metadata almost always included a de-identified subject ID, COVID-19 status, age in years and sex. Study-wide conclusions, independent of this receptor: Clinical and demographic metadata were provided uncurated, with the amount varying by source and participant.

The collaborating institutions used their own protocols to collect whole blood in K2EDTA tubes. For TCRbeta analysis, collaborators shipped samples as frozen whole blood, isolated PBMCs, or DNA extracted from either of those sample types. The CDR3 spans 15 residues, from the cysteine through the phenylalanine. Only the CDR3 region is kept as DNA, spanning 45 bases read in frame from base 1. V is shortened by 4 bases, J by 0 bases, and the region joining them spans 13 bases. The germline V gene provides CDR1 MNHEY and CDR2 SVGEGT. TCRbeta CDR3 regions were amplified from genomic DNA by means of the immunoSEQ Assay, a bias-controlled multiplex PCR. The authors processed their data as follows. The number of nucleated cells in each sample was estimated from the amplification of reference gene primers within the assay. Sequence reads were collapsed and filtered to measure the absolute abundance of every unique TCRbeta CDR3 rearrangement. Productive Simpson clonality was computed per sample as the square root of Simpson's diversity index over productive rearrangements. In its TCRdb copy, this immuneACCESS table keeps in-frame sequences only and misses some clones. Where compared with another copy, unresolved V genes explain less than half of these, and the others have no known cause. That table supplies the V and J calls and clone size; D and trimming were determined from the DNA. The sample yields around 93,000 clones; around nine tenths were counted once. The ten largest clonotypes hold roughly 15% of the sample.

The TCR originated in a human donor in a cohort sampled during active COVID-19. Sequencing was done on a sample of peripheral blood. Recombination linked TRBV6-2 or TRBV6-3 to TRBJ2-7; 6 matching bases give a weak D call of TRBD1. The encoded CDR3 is CASSSGAVSSYEQYF. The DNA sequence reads TGTGCCAGCAGTTCAGGGGCGGTTAGCTCCTACGAGCAGTACTTC.